A selection of T cell receptor beta chains follows, all from one sample in a study of early T cells in non-severe SARS-CoV-2 infection. TCRdb independently ran MiXCR on the 5' RACE reads; one entry per CDR3 protein. The sample yields 70,000 or so distinct CDR3 sequences, around 15% seen once. Material for sequencing was whole blood. Receptors originate from an adult who was a healthcare worker with PCR-confirmed SARS-CoV-2 infection or an uninfected control (not recorded which). Each CDR3 is given with its conserved first and last residue. The D gene is left open where the match is weak. Clone size, where shown, is once, few, many, or a class for clones that have expanded.

clone size,V gene,CDR3 length,D gene,J gene,CDR3 DNA,CDR3 protein
few,TRBV12-3/TRBV12-4,16,TRBD1,TRBJ1-2,TGTGCCAGCCCAACCGGACAGGGGGCCCCTAACTATGGCTACACCTTC,CASPTGQGAPNYGYTF
few,TRBV5-4,15,TRBD1,TRBJ1-4,TGTGCCAGCAGCTTTAGGCAGGGGGCTAATGAAAAACTGTTTTTT,CASSFRQGANEKLFF
NA,TRBV9,11,NA,TRBJ2-1,TGTGCCAGCAGAGGGCTCGATGAGCAGTTCTTC,CASRGLDEQFF
NA,TRBV4-3,15,NA,TRBJ2-7,TGCGCCAGCAGCCAAGCACGGGCTCCCTCAGGCGAGCAGTACTTC,CASSQARAPSGEQYF
few,TRBV29-1,18,NA,TRBJ2-3,TGCAGCGTTGCGGACGTGAAGGGGCACGGCCTAAGCACAGATACGCAGTATTTT,CSVADVKGHGLSTDTQYF
once,TRBV29-1,10,NA,TRBJ2-7,TGCAGCGTTGAAGACGACGAGCAGTACTTC,CSVEDDEQYF
few,TRBV3-1,13,NA,TRBJ1-2,TGTGCCAGCAGCCTGCGCGCCTGGTATGGCTACACCTTC,CASSLRAWYGYTF
few,TRBV6-1,13,NA,TRBJ1-1,TGTGCCAGCCGTGGACAGCCGAACACTGAAGCTTTCTTT,CASRGQPNTEAFF
few,TRBV18,13,NA,TRBJ1-2,TGTGCCAGCTCACCACCCTGGGGTCATGGCTACACCTTC,CASSPPWGHGYTF
NA,TRBV5-1,16,NA,TRBJ1-4,TGCGCCAGCAGCCTCGCAACCTGGAGCCCTAATGAAAAACTGTTTTTT,CASSLATWSPNEKLFF
few,TRBV7-9,14,NA,TRBJ2-3,TGTGCCAGCAGCTTAGTGGGGACGACAGATACGCAGTATTTT,CASSLVGTTDTQYF
many,TRBV6-5,14,NA,TRBJ2-7,TGTGCCAGCAGCCTGACAGCGAGCTCCTACGAGCAGTACTTC,CASSLTASSYEQYF
NA,TRBV28,11,NA,TRBJ1-2,TGTGCCACCAAACGGGGCTATGGCTACACCTTC,CATKRGYGYTF
many,TRBV29-1,10,NA,TRBJ2-3,TGCAGCGTTGGTGCGGATACGCAGTATTTT,CSVGADTQYF
few,TRBV12-3/TRBV12-4,18,TRBD1,TRBJ1-6,TGTGCCAGCAGCGATCTACGGACAGGGAGATCCTATAATTCACCCCTCCACTTT,CASSDLRTGRSYNSPLHF
NA,TRBV20-1,13,NA,TRBJ1-3,TGCAGTGCTTCCCGCGGGGTTGGAAACACCATATATTTT,CSASRGVGNTIYF
NA,TRBV9,17,NA,TRBJ2-5,TGTGCCAGCAGCGTGACCCCAGGCGGGCAGATCGAAGAGACCCAGTACTTC,CASSVTPGGQIEETQYF
NA,TRBV5-1,16,NA,TRBJ2-3,TGCGCCAGCAGCTCGACACTAGCCGCCGCCGTGGATACGCAGTATTTT,CASSSTLAAAVDTQYF
NA,TRBV18,14,NA,TRBJ1-2,TGTGCCAGCTCACCCCGCACGCAGACCTATGGCTACACCTTC,CASSPRTQTYGYTF
NA,TRBV10-1,14,TRBD2,TRBJ2-1,TGCGCCAGCGCCCAAAGGACTAGCAGTAATGAGCAGTTCTTC,CASAQRTSSNEQFF
many,TRBV4-1,17,NA,TRBJ1-4,TGCGCCAGCAGCCAAGAAACAGGGAGAATTGCTAATGAAAAACTGTTTTTT,CASSQETGRIANEKLFF
NA,TRBV9,14,NA,TRBJ1-1,TGTGCCAGCAGCGTCTCCCTTCGGGACACTGAAGCTTTCTTT,CASSVSLRDTEAFF
few,TRBV21-1,14,NA,TRBJ1-1,TGTGCCAGCAGCAAAGGGGGCAGGTACACTGAAGCTTTCTTT,CASSKGGRYTEAFF
NA,TRBV11-1,13,NA,TRBJ2-3,TGTGCCAGCCGTACTACAAATTGGGATACGCAGTATTTT,CASRTTNWDTQYF
many,TRBV18,13,NA,TRBJ1-1,TGTGCCAGCTCAGCAACAGGGACCACTGAAGCTTTCTTT,CASSATGTTEAFF
NA,TRBV25-1,14,NA,TRBJ1-1,TGTGCCAGCAGTGGGTTACAGCCGAACACTGAAGCTTTCTTT,CASSGLQPNTEAFF